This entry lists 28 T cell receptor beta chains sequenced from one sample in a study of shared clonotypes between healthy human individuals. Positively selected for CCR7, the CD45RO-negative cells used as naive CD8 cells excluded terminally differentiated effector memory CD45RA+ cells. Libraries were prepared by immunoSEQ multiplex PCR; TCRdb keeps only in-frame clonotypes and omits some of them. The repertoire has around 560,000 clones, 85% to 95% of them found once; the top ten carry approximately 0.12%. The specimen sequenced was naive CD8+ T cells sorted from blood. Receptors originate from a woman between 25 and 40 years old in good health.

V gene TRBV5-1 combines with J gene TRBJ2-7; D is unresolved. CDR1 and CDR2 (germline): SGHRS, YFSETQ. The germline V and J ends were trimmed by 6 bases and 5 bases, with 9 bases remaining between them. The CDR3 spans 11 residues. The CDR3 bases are TGCGCCAGCATAGTTCTGAACGAGCAGTACTTC. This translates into CASIVLNEQYF.

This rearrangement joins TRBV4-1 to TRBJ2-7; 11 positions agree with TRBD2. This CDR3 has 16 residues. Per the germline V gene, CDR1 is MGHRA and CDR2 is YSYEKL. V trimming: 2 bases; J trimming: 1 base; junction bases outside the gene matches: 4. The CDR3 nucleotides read TGCGCCAGCAGCCAAAACCTAGCGGGAGGATCCTACGAGCAGTACTTC. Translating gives CASSQNLAGGSYEQYF.

The CDR3 loop is CASSFSLNEQFF. The CDR3 DNA reads TGTGCCAGCAGCTTTTCTCTCAATGAGCAGTTCTTC. The chain couples TRBV11-3 to TRBJ2-1; D is ambiguous. Trimming pared 3 bases from V and 6 bases from J, leaving 6 bases between. Germline V gene lookup returns CDR1 SGHNT and CDR2 YENEEA. The CDR3 spans 12 residues.

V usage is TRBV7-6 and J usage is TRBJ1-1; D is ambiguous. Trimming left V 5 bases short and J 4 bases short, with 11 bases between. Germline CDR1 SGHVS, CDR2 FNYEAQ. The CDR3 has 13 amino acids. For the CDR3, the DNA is TGTGCCAGCAGCCCAGACATCGCCACTGAAGCTTTCTTT. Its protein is CASSPDIATEAFF.

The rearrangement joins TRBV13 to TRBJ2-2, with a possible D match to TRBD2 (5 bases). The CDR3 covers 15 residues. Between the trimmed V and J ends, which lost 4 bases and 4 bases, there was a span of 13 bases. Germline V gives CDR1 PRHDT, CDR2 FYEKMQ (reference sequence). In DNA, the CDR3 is TGTGCCAGCAGCTCCTCCCACGAGGGCACCGGGGAGCTGTTTTTT. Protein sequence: CASSSSHEGTGELFF.

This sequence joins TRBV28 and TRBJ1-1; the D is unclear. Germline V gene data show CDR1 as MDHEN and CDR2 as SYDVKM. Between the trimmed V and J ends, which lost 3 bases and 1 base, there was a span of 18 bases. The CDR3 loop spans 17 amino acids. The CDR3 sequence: CASSLPPEDLPNTEAFF. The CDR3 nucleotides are TGTGCCAGCAGTTTGCCCCCGGAGGACTTACCGAACACTGAAGCTTTCTTT.

CDR3 sequence reads: CASSAFSGSLEQFF. The CDR3 nucleotides read TGTGCCAGCAGTGCCTTTAGCGGGAGCTTGGAGCAGTTCTTC. V is TRBV6-5 and J is TRBJ2-1, with 9 nucleotides matching TRBD2. From germline, CDR1 is MNHEY and CDR2 SVGAGI. CDR3 size: 14 residues. The V and J ends lost 5 bases and 10 bases, in that order; junction bases with no gene match: 9.

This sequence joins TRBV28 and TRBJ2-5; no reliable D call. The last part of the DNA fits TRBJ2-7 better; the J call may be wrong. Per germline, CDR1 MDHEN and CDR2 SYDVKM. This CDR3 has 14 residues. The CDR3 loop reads CASRKTHPTYEQYF. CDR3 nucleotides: TGTGCCAGCAGAAAGACACACCCGACCTACGAGCAGTACTTC.

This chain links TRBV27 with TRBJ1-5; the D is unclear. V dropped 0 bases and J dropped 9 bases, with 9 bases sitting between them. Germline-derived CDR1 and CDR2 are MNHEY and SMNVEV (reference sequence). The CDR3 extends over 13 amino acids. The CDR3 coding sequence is TGTGCCAGCAGTTTATCGGGGTCCGGGCCCCAGCATTTT. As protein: CASSLSGSGPQHF.

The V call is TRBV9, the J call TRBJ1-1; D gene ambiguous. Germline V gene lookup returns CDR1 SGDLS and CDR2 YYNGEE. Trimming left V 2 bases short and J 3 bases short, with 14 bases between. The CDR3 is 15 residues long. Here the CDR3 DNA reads TGTGCCAGCAGCGTCCACCGGGATAGAGACACTGAAGCTTTCTTT. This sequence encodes CASSVHRDRDTEAFF.

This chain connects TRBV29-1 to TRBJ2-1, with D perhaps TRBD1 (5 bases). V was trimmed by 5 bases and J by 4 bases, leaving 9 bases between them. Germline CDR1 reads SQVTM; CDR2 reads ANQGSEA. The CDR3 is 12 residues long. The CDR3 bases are TGCAGCGTTATTCACAGGTACAATGAGCAGTTCTTC. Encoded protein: CSVIHRYNEQFF.

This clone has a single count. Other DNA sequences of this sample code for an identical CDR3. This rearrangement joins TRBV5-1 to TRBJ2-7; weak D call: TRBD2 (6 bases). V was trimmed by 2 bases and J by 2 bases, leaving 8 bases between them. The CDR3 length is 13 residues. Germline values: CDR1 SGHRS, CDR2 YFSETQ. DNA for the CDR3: TGCGCCAGCAGCTTTGGCGGGACCTACGAGCAGTACTTC. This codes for CASSFGGTYEQYF. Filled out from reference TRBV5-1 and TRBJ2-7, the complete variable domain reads KAGVTQTPRYLIKTRGQQVTLSCSPISGHRSVSWYQQTPGQGLQFLFEYFSETQRNKGNFPGRFSGRQFSNSRSEMNVSTLELGDSALYLCASSFGGTYEQYFGPGTRLTVT.

DNA for the CDR3: TGCGCCAGCAGCCCCGGGACTTTGAACGCAGATACGCAGTATTTT. Amino acids: CASSPGTLNADTQYF. The chain has TRBV4-1 and TRBJ2-3, with D possibly matching TRBD2 (6 bases). Germline V gene data show CDR1 as MGHRA and CDR2 as YSYEKL. This CDR3 is built from 15 residues. V was trimmed by 4 bases and J by 4 bases, leaving 15 bases between them.

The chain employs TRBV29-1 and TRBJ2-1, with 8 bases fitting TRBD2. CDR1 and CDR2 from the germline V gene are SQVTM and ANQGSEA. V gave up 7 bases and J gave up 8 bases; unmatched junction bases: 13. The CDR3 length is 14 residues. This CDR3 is CSAYEREIRHEQFF. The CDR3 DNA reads TGCAGCGCCTACGAGCGGGAGATTCGCCATGAGCAGTTCTTC.

CDR3 in DNA: TGTGCCAGCAGCCTGGGACTGCCCGGGGGGATTTACGAGCAGTACTTC. The encoded protein is CASSLGLPGGIYEQYF. This chain joins TRBV28 and TRBJ2-7, with 7 bases that match TRBD2. Trimming removed 6 bases from V and 4 bases from J; junction bases left unmatched: 15. This CDR3 has 16 amino acids. CDR1 and CDR2 (germline): MDHEN, SYDVKM. Variable domain in full (rest from reference TRBV28 and TRBJ2-7): DVKVTQSSRYLVKRTGEKVFLECVQDMDHENMFWYRQDPGLGLRLIYFSYDVKMKEKGDIPEGYSVSREKKERFSLILESASTNQTSMYLCASSLGLPGGIYEQYFGPGTRLTVT.

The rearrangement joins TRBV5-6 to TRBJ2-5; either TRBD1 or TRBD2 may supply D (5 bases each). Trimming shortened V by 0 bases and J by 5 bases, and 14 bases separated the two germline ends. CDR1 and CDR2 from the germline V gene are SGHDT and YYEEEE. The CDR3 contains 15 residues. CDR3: CASSLAMAEGETQYF. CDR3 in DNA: TGTGCCAGCAGCTTGGCCATGGCAGAGGGGGAGACCCAGTACTTC.

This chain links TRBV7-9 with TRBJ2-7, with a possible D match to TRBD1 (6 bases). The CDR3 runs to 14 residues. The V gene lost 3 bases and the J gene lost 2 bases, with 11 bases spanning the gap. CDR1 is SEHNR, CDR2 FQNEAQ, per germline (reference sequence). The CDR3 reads CASSFRDTPYEQYF. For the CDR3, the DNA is TGTGCCAGCAGCTTCCGGGACACCCCCTACGAGCAGTACTTC.

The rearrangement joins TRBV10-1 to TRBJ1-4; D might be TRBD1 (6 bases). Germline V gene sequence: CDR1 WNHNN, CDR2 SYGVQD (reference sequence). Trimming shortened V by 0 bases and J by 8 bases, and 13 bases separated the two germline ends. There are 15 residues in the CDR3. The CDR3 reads CASSESGGREEKLFF. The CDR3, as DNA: TGCGCCAGCAGTGAGTCGGGGGGCAGGGAAGAAAAACTGTTTTTT.

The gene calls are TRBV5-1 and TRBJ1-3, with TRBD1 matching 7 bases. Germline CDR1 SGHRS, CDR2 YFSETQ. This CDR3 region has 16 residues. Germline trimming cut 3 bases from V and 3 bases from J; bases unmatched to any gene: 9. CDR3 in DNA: TGCGCCAGCAGCTCCCGACAGGGACTAAGTGGAAACACCATATATTTT. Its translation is CASSSRQGLSGNTIYF.

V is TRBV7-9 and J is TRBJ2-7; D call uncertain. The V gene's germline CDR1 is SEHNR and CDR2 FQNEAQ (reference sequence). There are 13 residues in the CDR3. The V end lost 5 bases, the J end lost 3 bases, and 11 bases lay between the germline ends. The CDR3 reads CASSPAANYEQYF. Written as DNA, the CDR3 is TGTGCCAGCAGCCCGGCGGCGAACTACGAGCAGTACTTC.

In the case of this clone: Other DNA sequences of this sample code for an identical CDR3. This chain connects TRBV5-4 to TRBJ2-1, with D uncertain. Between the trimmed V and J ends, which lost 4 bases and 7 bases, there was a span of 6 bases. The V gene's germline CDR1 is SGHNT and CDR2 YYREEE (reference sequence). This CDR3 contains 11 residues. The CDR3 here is CASSSLNEQFF. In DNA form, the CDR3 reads TGTGCCAGCAGCAGCCTGAATGAGCAGTTCTTC.

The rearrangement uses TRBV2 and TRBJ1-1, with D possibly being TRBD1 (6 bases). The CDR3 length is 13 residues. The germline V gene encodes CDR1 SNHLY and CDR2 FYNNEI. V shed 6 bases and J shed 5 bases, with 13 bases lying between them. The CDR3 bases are TGTGCCAGCAGAAGGGGGGCAAGGACTGAAGCTTTCTTT. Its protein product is CASRRGARTEAFF.

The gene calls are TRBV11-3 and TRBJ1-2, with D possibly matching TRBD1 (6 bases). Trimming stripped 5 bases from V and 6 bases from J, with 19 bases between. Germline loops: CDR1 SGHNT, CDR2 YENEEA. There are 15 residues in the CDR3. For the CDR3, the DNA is TGTGCCAGCAGCCTGGGACCTCCGAGGGGGAATGGCTACACCTTC. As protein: CASSLGPPRGNGYTF.

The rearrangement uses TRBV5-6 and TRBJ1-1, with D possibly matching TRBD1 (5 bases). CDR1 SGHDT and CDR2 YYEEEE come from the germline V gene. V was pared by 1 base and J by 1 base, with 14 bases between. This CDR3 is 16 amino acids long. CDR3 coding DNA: TGTGCCAGCAGCTTGTTGATGGCAGGGAGGAACACTGAAGCTTTCTTT. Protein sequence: CASSLLMAGRNTEAFF.

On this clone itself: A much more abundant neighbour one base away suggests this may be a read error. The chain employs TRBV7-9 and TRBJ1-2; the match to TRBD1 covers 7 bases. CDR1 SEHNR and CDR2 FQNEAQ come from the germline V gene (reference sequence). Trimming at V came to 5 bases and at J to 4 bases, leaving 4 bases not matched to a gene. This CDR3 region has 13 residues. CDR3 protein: CASSPGTVYGYTF. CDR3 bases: TGTGCCAGCAGCCCCGGGACAGTCTATGGCTACACCTTC.

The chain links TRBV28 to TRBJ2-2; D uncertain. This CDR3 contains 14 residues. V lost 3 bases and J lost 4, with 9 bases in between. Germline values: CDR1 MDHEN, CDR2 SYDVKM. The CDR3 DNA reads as TGTGCCAGCAGTTTTAGGCGCGTCACCGGGGAGCTGTTTTTT. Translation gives CASSFRRVTGELFF.

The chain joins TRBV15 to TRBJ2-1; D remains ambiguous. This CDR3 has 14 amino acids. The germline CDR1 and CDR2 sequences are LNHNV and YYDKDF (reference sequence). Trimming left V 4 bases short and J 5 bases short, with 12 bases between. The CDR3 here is CATSNPSAHNEQFF. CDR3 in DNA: TGTGCCACCAGCAACCCAAGCGCGCACAATGAGCAGTTCTTC.

The CDR3, as DNA: TGTGCCAGCTCACCGCAGCGGGGGAGCACAGATACGCAGTATTTT. This sequence encodes CASSPQRGSTDTQYF. The genes are TRBV18 and TRBJ2-3; 8 bases map to TRBD2. Per the germline V gene, CDR1 is KGHSH and CDR2 is LQKENI. J was trimmed by 0 bases and V by 3 bases; bases with no gene match: 2. The length of the CDR3 is 15 residues.